This T cell receptor beta chain was retrieved from a study of cytotoxic CD8 clonotypes in ibrutinib-treated CLL. General study points: Clonotypes that were public were uncommon, and they contracted or stayed stable on treatment.

Only in-frame clones appear in the TCRdb table, and some are missing; sequencing was by immunoSEQ multiplex PCR. The sample has fewer than 400,000 clones, around 66% seen once. Notes on this clone: Its antigen is currently unknown.

The CDR3 length is 13 residues. V lost 2 bases and J 6 bases, leaving 10 bases between the germline ends. CDR1 is SGHVS, CDR2 FQNEAQ, per germline. Sequenced material: PBMCs, taken after 36 months of ibrutinib treatment. The clonotype originates from a human donor with chronic lymphocytic leukemia. The chain joins TRBV7-8 to TRBJ1-2, with TRBD1 as a possible D gene (6 bases). CDR3 sequence (DNA): TGTGCCAGCAGCTTAAGGGGGGTGGATGGCTACACCTTC. It translates to CASSLRGVDGYTF.